The TCR beta chain described here comes from a study of blood T cell repertoires in COVID-19. Across the whole study: From the United States, Italy and Spain came samples of acute and convalescent COVID-19. T cells, B-cell-depleted T cells, or PBMCs provided the cDNA or gDNA that served as material.

CDR1 and CDR2 (germline): SGHNT, YYREEE (reference sequence). Germline trimming cut 5 bases from V and 3 bases from J; bases unmatched to any gene: 10. The CDR3 totals 17 residues. Per the original data handling: It was from reference gene primer amplification that nucleated cell counts were estimated. TCRdb's copy holds only in-frame clones and misses some; the assay was immunoSEQ multiplex PCR. D and trimming were read from the DNA, whereas the V and J calls and clone size are those reported in that table. This table holds 250,000 to 350,000 clones, approximately 89% found once. This sequence joins TRBV5-4 and TRBJ1-3; the match to TRBD1 covers 11 bases. The source is a woman aged 50 to 60 who had recovered from COVID-19. The sequenced sample was peripheral blood. CDR3 loop: CASSKGTGGARGNTIYF. The CDR3 bases are TGTGCCAGCAGTAAGGGGACAGGGGGAGCTCGTGGAAACACCATATATTTT.